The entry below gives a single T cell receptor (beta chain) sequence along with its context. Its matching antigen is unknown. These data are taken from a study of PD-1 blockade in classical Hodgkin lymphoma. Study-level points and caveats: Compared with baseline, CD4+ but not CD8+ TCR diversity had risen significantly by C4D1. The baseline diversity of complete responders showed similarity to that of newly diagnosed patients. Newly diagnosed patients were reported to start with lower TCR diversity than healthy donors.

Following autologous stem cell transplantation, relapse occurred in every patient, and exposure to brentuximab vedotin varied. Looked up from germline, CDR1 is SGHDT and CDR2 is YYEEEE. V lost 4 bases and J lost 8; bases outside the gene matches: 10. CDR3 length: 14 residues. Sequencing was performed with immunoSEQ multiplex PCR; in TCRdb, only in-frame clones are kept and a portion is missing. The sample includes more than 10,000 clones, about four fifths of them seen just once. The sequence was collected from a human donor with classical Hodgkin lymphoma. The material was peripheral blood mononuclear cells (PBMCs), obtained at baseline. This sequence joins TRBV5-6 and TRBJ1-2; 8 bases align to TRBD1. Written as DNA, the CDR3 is TGTGCCAGCAGCCACGGACAGGGAGTGAGCGGCTACACCTTC. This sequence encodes CASSHGQGVSGYTF.